The clone carrying this T cell receptor beta chain was detected once. The ends lost 8 bases at V and 4 bases at J; junction bases unmatched: 6. Germline CDR1 reads MDHEN; CDR2 reads SYDVKM. The CDR3 runs 15 residues. The sample comes from a study of blood T cell repertoires in COVID-19. The overall study: T cells, B-cell-depleted T cells, or PBMCs provided the cDNA or gDNA that served as material.

Original handling: Cell counts per sample came from amplifying reference gene primers. Clones were read by immunoSEQ multiplex PCR, and TCRdb kept only the in-frame ones, dropping some. V and J calls and clone size are given by that table; D and trimming were obtained from the DNA. Counted here are 110,000 or so clones, about 85% occurring once; the ten biggest clones make up roughly 1.5%. The TCR was taken from a man aged 45-60 years with acute or convalescent COVID-19. The material sequenced was peripheral blood. The chain joins TRBV28 to TRBJ1-3; 12 bases fit TRBD1. Written as DNA, the CDR3 is TGTGCCAGCCTCGGGACAGGGGGCGCGGGAAACACCATATATTTT. The encoded protein is CASLGTGGAGNTIYF.